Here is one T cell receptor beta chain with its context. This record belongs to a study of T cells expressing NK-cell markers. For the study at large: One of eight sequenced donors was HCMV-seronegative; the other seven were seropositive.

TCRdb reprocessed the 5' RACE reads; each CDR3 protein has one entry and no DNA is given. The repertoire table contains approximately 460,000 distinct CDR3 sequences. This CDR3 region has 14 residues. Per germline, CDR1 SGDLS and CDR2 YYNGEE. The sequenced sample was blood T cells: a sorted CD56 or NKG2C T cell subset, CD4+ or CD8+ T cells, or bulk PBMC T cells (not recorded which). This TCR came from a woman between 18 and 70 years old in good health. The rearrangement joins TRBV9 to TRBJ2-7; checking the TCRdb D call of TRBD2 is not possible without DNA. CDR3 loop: CASSSGLAVSEQYF.